This TCR beta chain was documented in a study of T cell changes during pregnancy in multiple sclerosis. V was trimmed by 4 bases and J by 5 bases, leaving 15 bases between them. There are 15 residues in the CDR3. Germline CDR1 and CDR2: SEHNR and FQNEAQ (reference sequence). The method was immunoSEQ multiplex PCR; TCRdb's version includes in-frame clones alone and lacks a portion of them. Among about 60,000 clones listed, roughly 93% were seen once. The source is a female donor with multiple sclerosis, enrolled in a pregnancy study. The sample consisted of CD8+ T cells from peripheral blood mononuclear cells, taken in the second trimester of pregnancy. The V and J genes are TRBV7-9 and TRBJ2-1; possibly TRBD1 for D (5 bases). The CDR3 here is CASSSVGDSNNEQFF. As DNA, the CDR3 is TGTGCCAGCAGCTCAGTGGGTGACAGCAACAATGAGCAGTTCTTC.